What follows are 9 T cell receptor beta chains derived from one specimen sequenced in a study of PD-1 blockade in classical Hodgkin lymphoma. Time point specified: newly diagnosed, previously untreated cHL patient sample. By magnetic negative selection, CD4+ T cells were purified from thawed PBMCs. Measured with immunoSEQ multiplex PCR; TCRdb has only the in-frame clones, and not every one. Among around 30,000 clones listed, roughly 90% were seen once. Sequencing was done on a sample of CD4+ T cells from blood. The receptors shown here come from a human donor with classical Hodgkin lymphoma.

This sequence joins TRBV19 and TRBJ2-1, with a possible D match to TRBD2 (6 bases). The CDR3 length is 15 residues. Germline CDR1 is LNHDA and CDR2 is SQIVND (reference sequence). V lost 0 bases and J lost 4, with 10 bases in between. Here the CDR3 reads CASSIDGSGYNEQFF. The CDR3 bases are TGTGCCAGTAGTATAGACGGGAGCGGATACAATGAGCAGTTCTTC.

The gene calls are TRBV5-1 and TRBJ2-4; D may be TRBD2 (6 bases). Germline assignment: CDR1 SGHRS and CDR2 YFSETQ. The CDR3 is 13 residues long. Trimming cost V 0 bases and J 8 bases, with 9 bases left between them. Here the CDR3 reads CASSLDGGDIQYF. The CDR3 bases are TGCGCCAGCAGCTTGGACGGAGGGGACATTCAGTACTTC. The entire variable domain, with the rest obtained from reference TRBV5-1 and TRBJ2-4, is as follows: KAGVTQTPRYLIKTRGQQVTLSCSPISGHRSVSWYQQTPGQGLQFLFEYFSETQRNKGNFPGRFSGRQFSNSRSEMNVSTLELGDSALYLCASSLDGGDIQYFGAGTRLSVL.

The V call is TRBV18, the J call TRBJ2-3; 9 positions match TRBD2. Germline CDR1 and CDR2: KGHSH and LQKENI. V lost 3 bases and J lost 2; bases outside the gene matches: 12. There are 18 residues in the CDR3. CDR3 DNA: TGTGCCAGCTCACCCCAACTAGCGGGCCCTTCCCTCACAGATACGCAGTATTTT. Translation: CASSPQLAGPSLTDTQYF. The full variable domain, its missing parts supplied by reference TRBV18 and TRBJ2-3, is NAGVMQNPRHLVRRRGQEARLRCSPMKGHSHVYWYRQLPEEGLKFMVYLQKENIIDESGMPKERFSAEFPKEGPSILRIQQVVRGDSAAYFCASSPQLAGPSLTDTQYFGPGTRLTVL.

This chain connects TRBV7-2 to TRBJ2-5; 7 nucleotides agree with TRBD1. Germline assignment: CDR1 SGHTA and CDR2 FQGNSA. V shed 4 bases and J 5 bases; nucleotides not matched to a gene: 4. The CDR3 runs to 13 residues. CDR3 coding DNA: TGTGCCAGCAGCTCCGACAGGGTTGAGACCCAGTACTTC. Translation: CASSSDRVETQYF.

The chain uses TRBV19 and TRBJ2-3; 10 bases match TRBD2. Germline V gives CDR1 LNHDA, CDR2 SQIVND (reference sequence). The ends lost 2 bases at V and 4 bases at J; junction bases unmatched: 6. CDR3 length: 16 residues. CDR3 nucleotides: TGTGCCAGTAGTATAAGGCTAGCGGGAGATCCAGATACGCAGTATTTT. Its translation: CASSIRLAGDPDTQYF.

V and J are TRBV6-1 and TRBJ2-2; possible D gene TRBD2, 5 bases. V lost 6 bases, J lost 7 bases, and 6 bases lay in between. This CDR3 is 11 amino acids long. Germline-derived CDR1 and CDR2 are MNHNS and SASEGT. The CDR3 coding sequence is TGTGCCAGCAGGGGGAGCGGGGAGCTGTTTTTT. This sequence encodes CASRGSGELFF.

The chain uses TRBV5-1 and TRBJ2-5; either TRBD1 or TRBD2 may supply D (6 bases each). CDR1 SGHRS and CDR2 YFSETQ come from the germline V gene. The CDR3 covers 14 residues. V lost 3 bases, J lost 5 bases, and 14 bases lay in between. DNA for the CDR3: TGCGCCAGCAGCTCGGAGGGCAGGGGCGAGACCCAGTACTTC. This codes for CASSSEGRGETQYF.

The V and J genes are TRBV18 and TRBJ1-2, with D possibly TRBD1 on 6 matching bases. The germline CDR1 and CDR2 sequences are KGHSH and LQKENI. CDR3 length: 14 residues. V lost 3 bases, J lost 1 base, and 9 bases lay in between. Here the CDR3 reads CASSPGHLNYGYTF. The CDR3 nucleotides read TGTGCCAGCTCACCGGGACACCTTAACTATGGCTACACCTTC.

In its sample, this clone was seen once. The V call is TRBV9, the J call TRBJ2-5, with 16 bases matching TRBD2. The V gene's germline CDR1 is SGDLS and CDR2 YYNGEE. This CDR3 has 16 residues. The trim removed 4 bases at V and 5 bases at J, leaving 5 bases unmatched. This CDR3 is CASSPGLAGGHETQYF. As DNA, the CDR3 is TGTGCCAGCAGCCCGGGACTAGCGGGAGGGCATGAGACCCAGTACTTC.